This T cell receptor beta chain was profiled in a study of blood T cell repertoires in COVID-19. Study details: Donors in the United States, Italy and Spain gave samples during acute or convalescent COVID-19.

This clone occurred a few times. V gave up 0 bases and J gave up 2 bases, with 8 bases separating them. This CDR3 has 15 residues. The V gene's germline CDR1 is SGHRS and CDR2 YFSETQ. Libraries were prepared by immunoSEQ multiplex PCR; TCRdb keeps only in-frame clonotypes and omits some of them. The repertoire holds roughly 200,000 clones, with less than 90% as singletons. Residents of approximately 25 US areas, aged roughly 18 to 90 years, made up the participants. Cohorts were determined from participant-reported clinical history. The sequencing sample was made of PBMCs or T cells enriched from blood (not recorded which). The genes are TRBV5-1 and TRBJ1-4, with D tentatively TRBD1 (6 bases). The TCR comes from a woman aged 30 to 39 who had been exposed to COVID-19. CDR3 nucleotide sequence: TGCGCCAGCAGCTTGGCAGGACAGACTAATGAAAAACTGTTTTTT. Protein: CASSLAGQTNEKLFF.